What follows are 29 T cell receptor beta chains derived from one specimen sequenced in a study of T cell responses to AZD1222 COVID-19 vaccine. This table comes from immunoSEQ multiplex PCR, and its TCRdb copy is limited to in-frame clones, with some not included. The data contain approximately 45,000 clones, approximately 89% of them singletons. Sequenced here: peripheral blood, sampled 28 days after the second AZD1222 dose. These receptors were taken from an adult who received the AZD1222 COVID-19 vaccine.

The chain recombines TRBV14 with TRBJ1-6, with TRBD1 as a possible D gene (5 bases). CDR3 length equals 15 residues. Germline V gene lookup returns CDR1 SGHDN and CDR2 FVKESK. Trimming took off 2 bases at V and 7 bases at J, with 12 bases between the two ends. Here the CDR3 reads CASSQLSGANSPLHF. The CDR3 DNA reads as TGTGCCAGCAGCCAACTATCCGGGGCGAATTCACCCCTCCACTTT.

The CDR3 DNA is TGTGCCAGCAGCTTAGTTCCAAGTAGCGGGCTAGTCACAGATACGCAGTATTTT. It specifies CASSLVPSSGLVTDTQYF. The rearrangement links TRBV11-2 to TRBJ2-3, with 7 bases that match TRBD2. Germline CDR1 SGHAT, CDR2 FQNNGV. Trimming at V came to 1 base and at J to 2 bases, leaving 12 bases not matched to a gene. The CDR3 spans 18 residues.

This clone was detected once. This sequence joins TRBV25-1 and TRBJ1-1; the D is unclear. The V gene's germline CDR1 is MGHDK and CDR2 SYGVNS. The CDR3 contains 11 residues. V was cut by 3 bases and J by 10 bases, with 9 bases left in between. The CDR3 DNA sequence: TGTGCCAGCAGTGATCCCCCAATAGCTTTCTTT. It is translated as CASSDPPIAFF.

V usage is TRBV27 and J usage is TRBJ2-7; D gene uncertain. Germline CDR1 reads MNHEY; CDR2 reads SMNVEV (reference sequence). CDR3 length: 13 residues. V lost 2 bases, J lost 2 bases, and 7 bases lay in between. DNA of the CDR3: TGTGCCAGCAGTTTAGCAGGAACCTACGAGCAGTACTTC. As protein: CASSLAGTYEQYF.

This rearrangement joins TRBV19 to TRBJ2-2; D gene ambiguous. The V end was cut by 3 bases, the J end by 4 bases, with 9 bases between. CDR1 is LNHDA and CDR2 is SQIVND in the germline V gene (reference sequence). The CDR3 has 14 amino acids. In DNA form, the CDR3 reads TGTGCCAGTAGTATGGACCAGGCCACCGGGGAGCTGTTTTTT. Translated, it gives CASSMDQATGELFF.

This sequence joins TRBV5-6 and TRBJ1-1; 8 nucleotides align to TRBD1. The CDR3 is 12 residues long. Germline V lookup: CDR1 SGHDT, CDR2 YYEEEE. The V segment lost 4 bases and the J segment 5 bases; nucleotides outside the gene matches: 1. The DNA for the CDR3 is TGTGCCAGCAGCCAGGGGGCGACTGAAGCTTTCTTT. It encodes CASSQGATEAFF.

The CDR3 protein is CAWSTPGQFYGYTF. As DNA, the CDR3 is TGTGCCTGGAGTACCCCCGGACAGTTTTATGGCTACACCTTC. The V call is TRBV30, the J call TRBJ1-2; possibly TRBD1 for D (6 bases). V was cut by 2 bases and J by 5 bases, with 15 bases left in between. Germline lookup yields CDR1 GTSNPN and CDR2 SVGIG (reference sequence). The CDR3 runs 14 residues.

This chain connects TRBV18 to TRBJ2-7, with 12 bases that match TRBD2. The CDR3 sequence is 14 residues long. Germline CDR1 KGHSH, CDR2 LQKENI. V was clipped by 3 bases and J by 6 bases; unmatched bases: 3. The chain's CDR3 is CASSPGLAGGEQYF. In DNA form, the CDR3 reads TGTGCCAGCTCACCGGGACTAGCGGGCGGCGAGCAGTACTTC. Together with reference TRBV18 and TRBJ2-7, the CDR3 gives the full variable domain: NAGVMQNPRHLVRRRGQEARLRCSPMKGHSHVYWYRQLPEEGLKFMVYLQKENIIDESGMPKERFSAEFPKEGPSILRIQQVVRGDSAAYFCASSPGLAGGEQYFGPGTRLTVT.

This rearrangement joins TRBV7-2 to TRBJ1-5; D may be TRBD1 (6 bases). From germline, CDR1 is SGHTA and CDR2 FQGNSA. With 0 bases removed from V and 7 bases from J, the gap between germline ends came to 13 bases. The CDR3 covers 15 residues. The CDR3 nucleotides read TGTGCCAGCAGCTTAGCTCTGGGGGCTGGACAGCCCCAGCATTTT. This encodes CASSLALGAGQPQHF.

CDR3 sequence reads: CASRPGSNQPQHF. In nucleotides, the CDR3 is TGTGCCAGCAGGCCAGGGAGCAATCAGCCCCAGCATTTT. The chain has TRBV2 and TRBJ1-5; D may be TRBD1 (5 bases). Trimming cost V 6 bases and J 1 base, with 7 bases left between them. The V gene's germline CDR1 is SNHLY and CDR2 FYNNEI. This CDR3 comprises 13 residues.

DNA for the CDR3: TGTGCCAGCAGCGTAGAGGTCGGGACAGGAGCCACCGGGGAGCTGTTTTTT. Protein sequence: CASSVEVGTGATGELFF. The gene calls are TRBV9 and TRBJ2-2, with 8 positions matching TRBD1. This CDR3 region has 17 residues. The V and J ends lost 0 bases and 4 bases, in that order; junction bases with no gene match: 8. In germline, CDR1 is SGDLS, CDR2 YYNGEE.

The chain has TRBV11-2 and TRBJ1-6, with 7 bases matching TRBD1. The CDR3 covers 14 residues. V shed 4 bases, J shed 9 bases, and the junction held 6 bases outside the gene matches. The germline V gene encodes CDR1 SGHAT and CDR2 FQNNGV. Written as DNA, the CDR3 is TGTGCCAGCAGCTCCGGGACAGAGGTTTCACCCCTCCACTTT. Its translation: CASSSGTEVSPLHF.

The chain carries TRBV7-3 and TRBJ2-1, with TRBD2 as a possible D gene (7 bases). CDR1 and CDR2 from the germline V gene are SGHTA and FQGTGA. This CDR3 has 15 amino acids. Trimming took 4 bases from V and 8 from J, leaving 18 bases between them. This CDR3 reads CASSSLGGGPDEQFF. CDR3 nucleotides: TGTGCCAGCAGCTCCTTGGGCGGGGGCCCCGATGAGCAGTTCTTC.

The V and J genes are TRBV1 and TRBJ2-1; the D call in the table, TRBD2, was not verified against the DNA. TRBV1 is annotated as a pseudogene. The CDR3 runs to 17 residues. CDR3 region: CTSSQDLRLAAYNEQFF. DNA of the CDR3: TGCACCAGCAGCCAAGATCTCCGACTAGCGGCCTACAATGAGCAGTTCTTC.

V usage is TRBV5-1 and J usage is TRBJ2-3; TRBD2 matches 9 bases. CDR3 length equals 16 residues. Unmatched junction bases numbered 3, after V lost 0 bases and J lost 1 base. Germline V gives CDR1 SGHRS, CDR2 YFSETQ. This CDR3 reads CASSLAASGGTDTQYF. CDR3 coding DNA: TGCGCCAGCAGCTTGGCGGCTAGCGGGGGCACAGATACGCAGTATTTT.

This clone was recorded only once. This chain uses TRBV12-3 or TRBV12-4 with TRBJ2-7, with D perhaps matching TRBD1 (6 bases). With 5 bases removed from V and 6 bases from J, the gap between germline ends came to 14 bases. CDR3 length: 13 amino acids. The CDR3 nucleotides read TGTGCCAGCAGTCCCGGGACACCCCTCGAGCAGTACTTC. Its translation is CASSPGTPLEQYF.

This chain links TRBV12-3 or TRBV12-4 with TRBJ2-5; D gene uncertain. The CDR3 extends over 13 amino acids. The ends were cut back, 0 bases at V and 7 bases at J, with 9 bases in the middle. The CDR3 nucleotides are TGTGCCAGCAGTTTAGCGCCCTTAGGGACCCAGTACTTC. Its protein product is CASSLAPLGTQYF.

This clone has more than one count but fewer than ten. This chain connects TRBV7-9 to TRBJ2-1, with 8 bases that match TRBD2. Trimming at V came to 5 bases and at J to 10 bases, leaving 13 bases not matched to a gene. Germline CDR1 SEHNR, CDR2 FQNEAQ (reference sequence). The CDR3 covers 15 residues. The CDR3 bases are TGTGCCAGCAGCCCCTACGGGCGGGAGGTCGGGGAGCAGTTCTTC. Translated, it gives CASSPYGREVGEQFF.

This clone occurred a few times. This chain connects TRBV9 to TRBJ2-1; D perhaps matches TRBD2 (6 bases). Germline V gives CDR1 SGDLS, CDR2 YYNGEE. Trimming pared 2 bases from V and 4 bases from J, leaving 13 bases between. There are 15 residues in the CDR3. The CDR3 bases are TGTGCCAGCAGCGTGGGAATAGCGGCTTACAATGAGCAGTTCTTC. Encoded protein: CASSVGIAAYNEQFF.

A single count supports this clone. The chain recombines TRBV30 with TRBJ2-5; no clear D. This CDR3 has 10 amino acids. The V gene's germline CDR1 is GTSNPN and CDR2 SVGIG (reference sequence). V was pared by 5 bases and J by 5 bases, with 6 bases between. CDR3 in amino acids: CAWGQETQYF. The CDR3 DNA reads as TGTGCCTGGGGGCAGGAGACCCAGTACTTC.

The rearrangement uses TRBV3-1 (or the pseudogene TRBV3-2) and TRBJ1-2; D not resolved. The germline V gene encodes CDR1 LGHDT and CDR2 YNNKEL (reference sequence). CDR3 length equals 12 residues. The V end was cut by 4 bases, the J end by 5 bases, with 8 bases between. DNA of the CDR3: TGTGCCAGCAGCCCCGGACCTTATGGCTACACCTTC. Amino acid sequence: CASSPGPYGYTF.

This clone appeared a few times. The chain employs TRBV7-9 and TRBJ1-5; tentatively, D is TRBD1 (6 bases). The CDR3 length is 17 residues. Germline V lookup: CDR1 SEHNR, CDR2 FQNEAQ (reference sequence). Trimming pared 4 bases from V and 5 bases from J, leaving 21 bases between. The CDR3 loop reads CASSYNPTGWSHQPQHF. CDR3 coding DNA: TGTGCCAGCAGCTATAACCCGACAGGATGGAGCCATCAGCCCCAGCATTTT. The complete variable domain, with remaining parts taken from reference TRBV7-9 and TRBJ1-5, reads DTGVSQNPRHKITKRGQNVTFRCDPISEHNRLYWYRQTLGQGPEFLTYFQNEAQLEKSRLLSDRFSAERPKGSFSTLEIQRTEQGDSAMYLCASSYNPTGWSHQPQHFGDGTRLSIL.

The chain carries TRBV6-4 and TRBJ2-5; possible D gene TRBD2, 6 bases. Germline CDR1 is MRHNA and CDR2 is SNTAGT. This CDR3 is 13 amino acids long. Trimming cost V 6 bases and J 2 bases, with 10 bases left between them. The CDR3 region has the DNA TGTGCCAGCAGCCGGGAGAGACAAGAGACCCAGTACTTC. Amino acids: CASSRERQETQYF.

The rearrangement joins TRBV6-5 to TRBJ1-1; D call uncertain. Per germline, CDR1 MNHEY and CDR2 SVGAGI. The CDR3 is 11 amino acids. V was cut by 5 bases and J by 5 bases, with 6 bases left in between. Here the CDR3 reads CASSQRTEAFF. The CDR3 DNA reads TGTGCCAGCAGTCAGAGAACTGAAGCTTTCTTT.

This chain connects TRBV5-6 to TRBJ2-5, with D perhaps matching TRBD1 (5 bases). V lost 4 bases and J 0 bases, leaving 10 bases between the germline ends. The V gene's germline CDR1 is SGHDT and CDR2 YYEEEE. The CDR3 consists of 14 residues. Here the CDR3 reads CASSQGSYQETQYF. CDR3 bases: TGTGCCAGCAGCCAGGGATCGTACCAAGAGACCCAGTACTTC. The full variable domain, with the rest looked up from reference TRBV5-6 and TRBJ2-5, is DAGVTQSPTHLIKTRGQQVTLRCSPKSGHDTVSWYQQALGQGPQFIFQYYEEEERQRGNFPDRFSGHQFPNYSSELNVNALLLGDSALYLCASSQGSYQETQYFGPGTRLLVL.

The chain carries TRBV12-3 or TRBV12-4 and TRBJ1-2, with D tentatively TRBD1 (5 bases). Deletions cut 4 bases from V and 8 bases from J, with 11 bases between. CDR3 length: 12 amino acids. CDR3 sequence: CASSSPQGGYTF. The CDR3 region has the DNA TGTGCCAGCAGTTCCCCCCAGGGCGGCTACACCTTC.

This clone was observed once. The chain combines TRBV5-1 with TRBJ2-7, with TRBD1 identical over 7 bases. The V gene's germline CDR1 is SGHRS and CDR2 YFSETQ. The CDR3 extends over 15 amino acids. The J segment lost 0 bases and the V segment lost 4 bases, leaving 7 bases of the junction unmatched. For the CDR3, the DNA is TGCGCCAGCAGCGCCCGACAGGGCCCCTCCTACGAGCAGTACTTC. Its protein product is CASSARQGPSYEQYF.

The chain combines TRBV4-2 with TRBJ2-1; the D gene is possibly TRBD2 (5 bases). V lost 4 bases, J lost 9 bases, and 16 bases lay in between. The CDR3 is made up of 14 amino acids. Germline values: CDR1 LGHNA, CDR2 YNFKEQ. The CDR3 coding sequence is TGTGCCAGCAGCCCCGGAGTAGGAGGTATTGAGCAGTTCTTC. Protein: CASSPGVGGIEQFF.

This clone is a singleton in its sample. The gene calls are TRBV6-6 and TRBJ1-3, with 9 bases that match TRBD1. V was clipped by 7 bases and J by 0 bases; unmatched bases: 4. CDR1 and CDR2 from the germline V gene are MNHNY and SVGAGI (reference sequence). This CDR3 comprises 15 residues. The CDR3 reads CASNTGGDSGNTIYF. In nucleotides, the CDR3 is TGTGCCAGCAATACAGGGGGCGACTCTGGAAACACCATATATTTT.